This is a list of T cell receptor beta chains from one sample in a study of T cells after yellow fever vaccination. TCRdb reprocessed the 5' RACE reads via MiXCR and lists one record per CDR3 protein. The sample lists about 340,000 distinct CDR3 sequences; 12% were seen once. The source material was CD4+ T cells sorted from PBMCs, sampled 15 days after the yellow fever booster vaccination. These receptors all come from a man aged 18 to 29 who received the YFV17D yellow fever vaccine. The CDR3 runs from the conserved cysteine through the conserved F or W. D genes are given only for firm matches. Not every row has a clone size; where given, it reads once, few, many or a size class.

j_call d_call v_call clone_size cdr3_aa cdr3_nt
TRBJ2-7 - TRBV5-1 many CASSSTGRSDEQYF TGCGCCAGCAGCTCTACAGGGAGGTCGGACGAGCAGTACTTC
TRBJ1-1 - TRBV14 few CASSRLTGGLEAFF TGTGCCAGCAGCCGCCTCACAGGTGGCCTTGAAGCTTTCTTT
TRBJ1-6 TRBD1 TRBV5-1 few CASSHRGTGRNSPLHF TGCGCCAGCAGCCACCGTGGGACAGGGCGTAATTCACCCCTCCACTTT
TRBJ2-1 - TRBV12-3/TRBV12-4 many CASSSPLSYNEQFF TGTGCCAGCAGTTCTCCCCTCTCCTACAATGAGCAGTTCTTC
TRBJ2-3 TRBD1 TRBV20-1 - CSATPDRMSTDTQYF TGCAGTGCTACCCCGGACAGGATGAGCACAGATACGCAGTATTTT
TRBJ1-1 - TRBV10-3 - CAISESGQVKAFF TGTGCCATCAGTGAGTCGGGGCAGGTGAAAGCTTTCTTT
TRBJ2-2 TRBD1 TRBV5-1 - CASSVGQQNTGELFF TGCGCCAGCAGCGTGGGACAGCAGAACACCGGGGAGCTGTTTTTT
TRBJ1-1 TRBD1 TRBV6-1 few CASQDYGTGNTEAFF TGTGCCAGCCAAGACTATGGGACAGGGAACACTGAAGCTTTCTTT
TRBJ1-5 - TRBV7-2 - CASSPQMSNQPQHF TGTGCCAGCAGCCCCCAGATGAGCAATCAGCCCCAGCATTTT
TRBJ1-1 - TRBV5-1 few CASSLAPGTSAEAFF TGCGCCAGCAGCTTGGCCCCGGGCACGAGCGCTGAAGCTTTCTTT
TRBJ1-1 - TRBV12-3/TRBV12-4 - CASSLSPTVSEAFF TGTGCCAGCAGTTTATCTCCGACGGTGAGTGAAGCTTTCTTT
TRBJ1-1 TRBD1 TRBV12-3/TRBV12-4 few CASSPQTGGTEAFF TGTGCCAGCAGTCCACAAACAGGGGGCACTGAAGCTTTCTTT
TRBJ2-4 TRBD2 TRBV20-1 - CSARLAGISLAKNIQYF TGCAGTGCTAGACTAGCGGGGATAAGTCTAGCCAAAAACATTCAGTACTTC
TRBJ2-7 - TRBV6-5 few CASSYGAVNYEQYF TGTGCCAGCAGTTACGGGGCAGTCAACTACGAGCAGTACTTC
TRBJ1-3 - TRBV18 - CASSPGAQGNTIYF TGTGCCAGCTCACCAGGCGCCCAGGGAAACACCATATATTTT
TRBJ1-2 - TRBV4-2 many CASSQDGDDRGYTF TGTGCCAGCAGCCAAGATGGGGACGACAGAGGCTACACCTTC
TRBJ1-4 - TRBV18 few CASSSLPVQGDNEKLFF TGTGCCAGCTCAAGCCTGCCAGTACAGGGTGATAATGAAAAACTGTTTTTT
TRBJ1-4 TRBD1 TRBV4-1 - CASSQVWDQGALNEKLFF TGCGCCAGCAGCCAAGTCTGGGATCAGGGGGCTTTGAATGAAAAACTGTTTTTT
TRBJ1-1 - TRBV9 - CASSPTRGRREAFF TGTGCCAGCAGCCCGACGCGGGGGAGGCGTGAAGCTTTCTTT
TRBJ2-1 TRBD1 TRBV11-3 - CASSFRGYPYNEQFF TGTGCCAGCAGCTTCAGGGGGTACCCCTACAATGAGCAGTTCTTC
TRBJ2-5 TRBD2 TRBV7-8 - CASVSGIGETQYF TGTGCCAGCGTTAGCGGGATTGGGGAGACCCAGTACTTC
TRBJ1-6 - TRBV4-3 - CASSQGVSHSSYNSPLHF TGCGCCAGCAGCCAAGGGGTCTCCCACAGCTCCTATAATTCACCCCTCCACTTT
TRBJ1-1 - TRBV24-1 - CATSGPMPNTEAFF TGTGCCACCAGTGGCCCGATGCCGAACACTGAAGCTTTCTTT